Shown below are 22 T cell receptor beta chains from a single sample sequenced in a study of identical twins. Using its own MiXCR run on the 5' RACE reads, TCRdb lists one record per CDR3 protein. The sample contains some 570,000 distinct CDR3 sequences, 20% to 25% of which appear only once. This sample also belongs to another study, concerning yellow fever vaccine responses in identical twins.

The sample consisted of CD4+ T cells sorted from blood. The source of these receptors is a woman aged 18-29 years in good health.

The J gene is TRBJ2-6, the V gene TRBV5-1, with D possibly being TRBD1 or TRBD2 (5 bases each). Germline CDR1 SGHRS, CDR2 YFSETQ. This CDR3 is built from 16 residues. Trimming removed 1 base from V and 3 bases from J, with 11 bases in between. CDR3 sequence (DNA): TGCGCCAGCAGCTTGCCCGGGGCCCGTGGGGCCAACGTCCTGACTTTC. This encodes CASSLPGARGANVLTF.

This chain connects TRBV7-8 to TRBJ2-7, with D tentatively TRBD1 (6 bases). From germline, CDR1 is SGHVS and CDR2 FQNEAQ. The ends were cut back, 5 bases at V and 4 bases at J, with 18 bases in the middle. This CDR3 is built from 15 residues. CDR3: CASSLGQGNVYEQYF. DNA for the CDR3: TGTGCCAGCAGCCTGGGGCAGGGGAACGTGTACGAGCAGTACTTC. The variable domain in full, with the rest retrieved from reference TRBV7-8 and TRBJ2-7, is GAGVSQSPRYKVAKRGQDVALRCDPISGHVSLFWYQQALGQGPEFLTYFQNEAQLDKSGLPSDRFFAERPEGSVSTLKIQRTQQEDSAVYLCASSLGQGNVYEQYFGPGTRLTVT.

The chain couples TRBV6-1 to TRBJ2-4, with 14 bases fitting TRBD2. The junction had 12 bases not matched to a gene; V was cut back by 6 bases and J by 11 bases. The CDR3 is made up of 16 amino acids. Germline V gene sequence: CDR1 MNHNS, CDR2 SASEGT. The CDR3 DNA follows: TGTGCCAGCAGCCAACTGACTAGCGGGAGGGCTCGAGTTCAGTACTTC. It specifies CASSQLTSGRARVQYF.

The CDR3 DNA follows: TGTGCCAGCTCACCCTACGCCCGCCGGGCAGGGAGCGATGAGACCCAGTACTTC. Its protein is CASSPYARRAGSDETQYF. This chain joins TRBV18 and TRBJ2-5; either TRBD1 or TRBD2 may supply D (5 bases each). The germline V gene encodes CDR1 KGHSH and CDR2 LQKENI. The CDR3 has 18 residues. V gave up 3 bases and J gave up 5 bases, with 25 bases separating them.

This clonotype was counted many times. This chain connects TRBV12-3 or TRBV12-4 to TRBJ2-1, with 8 bases lining up with TRBD2. The CDR3 spans 14 residues. Trimming took 2 bases from V and 5 from J; bases not matched to a gene: 2. The CDR3 protein is CASSLTSGDNEQFF. The CDR3 nucleotides are TGTGCCAGCAGTTTAACTAGCGGAGACAATGAGCAGTTCTTC.

This clonotype was recorded many times. This chain links TRBV27 with TRBJ1-2; 8 bases are shared with TRBD1. CDR1 is MNHEY, CDR2 SMNVEV, per germline (reference sequence). The CDR3 has 17 residues. The ends lost 4 bases at V and 5 bases at J; junction bases unmatched: 15. This chain's CDR3 is CASSSGRVGTGPYGYTF. CDR3 nucleotide sequence: TGTGCCAGCAGTTCGGGGAGGGTAGGGACAGGCCCATATGGCTACACCTTC.

This chain joins TRBV6-1 and TRBJ1-1; D unclear. The CDR3 spans 18 residues. V gave up 2 bases and J gave up 3 bases, with 22 bases separating them. Per germline, CDR1 MNHNS and CDR2 SASEGT. The CDR3: CASSEKRRMQLRDTEAFF. In DNA, the CDR3 is TGTGCCAGCAGTGAAAAAAGACGGATGCAGTTGCGGGACACTGAAGCTTTCTTT.

This clonotype appeared many times. CDR3 coding DNA: TGTGCCATCAGTGAGACAGGGAATACTGAAGCTTTCTTT. It is translated as CAISETGNTEAFF. The chain carries TRBV10-3 and TRBJ1-1, with D possibly matching TRBD1 (6 bases). Germline values: CDR1 ENHRY, CDR2 SYGVKD. The germline V and J ends were trimmed by 2 bases and 5 bases, with 9 bases remaining between them. This CDR3 is built from 13 residues.

The chain couples TRBV19 to TRBJ2-1; D unclear. Trimming left V 10 bases short and J 7 bases short, with 20 bases between. This CDR3 has 14 amino acids. Per germline, CDR1 LNHDA and CDR2 SQIVND (reference sequence). The CDR3 here is CATEGRSGSNEQFF. In DNA form, the CDR3 reads TGTGCCACCGAAGGACGGTCGGGTTCTAATGAGCAGTTCTTC.

This clonotype came up a few times. This chain connects TRBV12-3 or TRBV12-4 to TRBJ2-7; TRBD2 matches 9 bases. The CDR3 runs 15 residues. The ends lost 6 bases at V and 4 bases at J; junction bases unmatched: 10. The CDR3 region is CASSVRGTSSYEQYF. CDR3 nucleotides: TGTGCCAGCAGCGTTCGTGGGACTAGCAGTTACGAGCAGTACTTC.

V is TRBV6-6 and J is TRBJ2-5; D uncertain. This CDR3 is built from 13 residues. Trimming removed 2 bases at V and 0 bases at J, with 4 bases between. Germline assignment: CDR1 MNHNY and CDR2 SVGAGI (reference sequence). In DNA, the CDR3 is TGTGCCAGCAGTTACCAGTACCAAGAGACCCAGTACTTC. This codes for CASSYQYQETQYF.

The table lists this clonotype with a few counts. The chain uses TRBV9 and TRBJ2-2; 10 nucleotides agree with TRBD2. V lost 0 bases, J lost 6 bases, and 14 bases stayed unmatched. Germline loops: CDR1 SGDLS, CDR2 YYNGEE. The CDR3 consists of 19 residues. CDR3 sequence (DNA): TGTGCCAGCAGCGTAGTTCCGGCCTTGGCAGCGGGGGGGGCCGGGGAGCTGTTTTTT. The encoded protein is CASSVVPALAAGGAGELFF.

Comments on this clonotype: It is unclear where the CDR3 begins or ends on the DNA, so no DNA is shown, and the CDR3 is as TCRdb lists it. The gene calls are TRBV7-9 and TRBJ2-4; TRBD2, the table's D call, was not compared with the DNA. The CDR3 is 14 residues long, counting both termini. Per the germline V gene, CDR1 is SEHNR and CDR2 is FQNEAQ (reference sequence). The CDR3 region is CASSRFGAGTSPYF.

As for this clonotype: Relative to the germline gene, one junction end is altered; a read error may explain this. This chain's CDR3 is CATSRGLAGEKTQYF. DNA of the CDR3: TGTGCCACCAGCAGAGGACTAGCGGGAGAGAAGACCCAGTACTTC. The chain has TRBV3-1 and TRBJ2-5, with 13 bases fitting TRBD2. The CDR3 consists of 15 residues. The germline V gene has CDR1 LGHDT and CDR2 YNNKEL (reference sequence).

The chain uses TRBV28 and TRBJ2-2, with 12 bases that match TRBD1. The CDR3 covers 19 residues. The germline gives CDR1 MDHEN, CDR2 SYDVKM. J was trimmed by 5 bases and V by 11 bases; bases with no gene match: 21. In nucleotides, the CDR3 is TGTGCCTTCAGTTTAAGGGTCCGGGACAGGGGGCTCGGTACCGGGGAGCTGTTTTTT. Translation gives CAFSLRVRDRGLGTGELFF.

V and J are TRBV3-1 and TRBJ2-7; TRBD2 might be the D (5 bases). This CDR3 has 14 residues. Trimming pared 1 base from V and 3 bases from J, leaving 10 bases between. The germline gives CDR1 LGHDT, CDR2 YNNKEL (reference sequence). The CDR3 is CASSQGYGGYEQYV. The CDR3 DNA reads as TGTGCCAGCAGCCAAGGTTACGGAGGCTACGAGCAGTACGTC.

The CDR3 is CSGTRGGTDTQYF. CDR3 nucleotide sequence: TGCAGCGGGACCAGGGGCGGCACAGATACGCAGTATTTT. The chain carries TRBV29-1 and TRBJ2-3, with D possibly TRBD1 on 6 matching bases. This CDR3 has 13 residues. From germline, CDR1 is SQVTM and CDR2 ANQGSEA. Trimming took off 7 bases at V and 1 base at J, with 12 bases between the two ends.

This clonotype was seen a handful of times. The chain employs TRBV10-3 and TRBJ2-7, with TRBD2 matching 10 bases. Trimming removed 4 bases from V and 0 bases from J; junction bases left unmatched: 0. Per germline, CDR1 ENHRY and CDR2 SYGVKD. The CDR3 totals 14 residues. The CDR3 DNA reads as TGTGCCATCAGTGCTAGCGGGAGCTCCTACGAGCAGTACTTC. Amino acids: CAISASGSSYEQYF.

This clonotype occurred many times. This chain uses TRBV3-2 with TRBJ1-5; TRBD1 reflects the table's D call only, with no check against the DNA. TRBV3-2 is given as a pseudogene. This CDR3 comprises 16 residues. CDR3 nucleotides: TGTGCCAGCCGCTGGGGCAGGGAAACGGGGATTCAGCCCCAGCATTTT. This sequence encodes CASRWGRETGIQPQHF.

V usage is TRBV5-1 and J usage is TRBJ2-2, with D perhaps matching TRBD1 (6 bases). Germline-derived CDR1 and CDR2 are SGHRS and YFSETQ. V was clipped by 0 bases and J by 1 base, with 10 bases between them. The CDR3 covers 16 residues. CDR3 amino acids: CASSLVVTGNTGELFF. The CDR3 DNA sequence: TGCGCCAGCAGCTTGGTGGTGACAGGGAACACCGGGGAGCTGTTTTTT.

This clonotype was observed a handful of times. This rearrangement joins TRBV25-1 to TRBJ2-4, with 9 bases matching TRBD1. Germline CDR1 is MGHDK and CDR2 is SYGVNS. The CDR3 extends over 15 amino acids. V shed 5 bases, J shed 8 bases, and the junction held 10 bases outside the gene matches. The CDR3 DNA reads as TGTGCCAGCAGTAAGCTCGGGACAGGGATCGACATTCAGTACTTC. Amino acid sequence: CASSKLGTGIDIQYF.

V is TRBV4-1 and J is TRBJ2-3; 13 positions agree with TRBD2. The CDR3 length is 18 residues. The germline V gene encodes CDR1 MGHRA and CDR2 YSYEKL. V lost 0 bases to trimming and J lost 5 bases; unmatched junction nucleotides: 8. For the CDR3, the DNA is TGCGCCAGCAGCCAAGACCGGTGGACTAGCGGGGGTCGAGATACGCAGTATTTT. Its protein product is CASSQDRWTSGGRDTQYF.